One and the same sample provided the 15 T cell receptor beta chains below, sequenced in a study of early T cells in non-severe SARS-CoV-2 infection. TCRdb analysed the 5' RACE reads with MiXCR anew, one entry per CDR3 protein. The profile shows 70,000 or so distinct CDR3 sequences, roughly 13% of them singletons. The sequenced sample consisted of whole blood. The source of these receptors is an adult who was a healthcare worker with PCR-confirmed SARS-CoV-2 infection or an uninfected control (not recorded which).

This clonotype came up a few times. The CDR3 protein is CASKRGAAYEQYF. The CDR3 coding sequence is TGTGCCAGCAAGCGGGGGGCTGCCTACGAGCAGTACTTC. The chain recombines TRBV6-5 with TRBJ2-7; TRBD2 matches 9 bases. The trim removed 7 bases at V and 2 bases at J, leaving 3 bases unmatched. The germline V gene encodes CDR1 MNHEY and CDR2 SVGAGI. The CDR3 is 13 residues long.

This clonotype has more than one count but fewer than ten. The chain recombines TRBV3-1 with TRBJ1-1; D is unclear. The V end was cut by 1 base, the J end by 1 base, with 4 bases between. Germline V gene data show CDR1 as LGHDT and CDR2 as YNNKEL (reference sequence). The CDR3 extends over 13 amino acids. The CDR3 loop is CASSQVRNTEAFF. The CDR3 coding sequence is TGTGCCAGCAGCCAAGTAAGGAACACTGAAGCTTTCTTT.

This clonotype was counted between two and nine times. The chain combines TRBV7-9 with TRBJ1-1, with D possibly matching TRBD1 (5 bases). The CDR3 has 12 amino acids. The V end was cut by 5 bases, the J end by 13 bases, with 17 bases between. Germline CDR1 SEHNR, CDR2 FQNEAQ (reference sequence). CDR3 loop: CASSRQPIQGFF. CDR3 nucleotide sequence: TGTGCCAGCAGCCGACAGCCTATTCAAGGTTTCTTT.

The chain uses TRBV20-1 and TRBJ2-3; D is perhaps TRBD2 (6 bases). Trimming shortened V by 5 bases and J by 2 bases, and 14 bases separated the two germline ends. This CDR3 has 14 amino acids. Looked up from germline, CDR1 is DFQATT and CDR2 is SNEGSKA (reference sequence). The CDR3 nucleotides read TGCAGTGCTCGCCCGGACTACACCACAGATACGCAGTATTTT. Residues: CSARPDYTTDTQYF.

This clonotype was detected only a few times. The chain employs TRBV4-1 and TRBJ1-4; no firm D call. The CDR3 runs to 15 residues. Germline V gives CDR1 MGHRA, CDR2 YSYEKL. The V end was cut by 1 base, the J end by 0 bases, with 6 bases between. CDR3 nucleotides: TGCGCCAGCAGCCAAGTAGAGTCAACTAATGAAAAACTGTTTTTT. Residues: CASSQVESTNEKLFF.

This clonotype has a handful of counts. J is TRBJ2-7 and V is TRBV6-1; 10 bases line up with TRBD1. Losses at the gene ends were 7 bases for V and 0 bases for J; bases not matched to a gene: 15. The CDR3 contains 18 residues. The germline V gene has CDR1 MNHNS and CDR2 SASEGT. CDR3 DNA sequence: TGTGCCAGCACCACCCAAGCCCACGGGACAGGGGTCTCCTACGAGCAGTACTTC. Amino acids: CASTTQAHGTGVSYEQYF.

The rearrangement uses TRBV5-5 and TRBJ1-1, with D possibly being TRBD1 (6 bases). Trimming removed 7 bases at V and 3 bases at J, with 10 bases between. Per the germline V gene, CDR1 is SGHKS and CDR2 is YYEKEE (reference sequence). The CDR3 has 12 residues. CDR3 in amino acids: CASGQGYTEAFF. Here the CDR3 DNA reads TGTGCCAGCGGCCAGGGGTACACTGAAGCTTTCTTT.

This rearrangement joins TRBV7-2 to TRBJ2-1, with 10 bases matching TRBD2. This CDR3 is 14 amino acids long. Trimming cost V 0 bases and J 16 bases; bases outside gene matches: 9. Germline values: CDR1 SGHTA, CDR2 FQGNSA. CDR3 bases: TGTGCCAGCAGCTTAGCGCAGGAGCGGGGGGGCAACTTCTTC. It encodes CASSLAQERGGNFF.

The chain's CDR3 is CASSVTSLPTDTQYF. CDR3 bases: TGTGCCAGCAGCGTAACCTCTCTCCCCACAGATACGCAGTATTTT. The chain carries TRBV9 and TRBJ2-3; D is undetermined. CDR3 length equals 15 residues. Trimming stripped 1 base from V and 2 bases from J, with 11 bases between. Looked up from germline, CDR1 is SGDLS and CDR2 is YYNGEE.

This clonotype was detected only once. V usage is TRBV29-1 and J usage is TRBJ2-3; D is unresolved. The V gene's germline CDR1 is SQVTM and CDR2 ANQGSEA. V lost 0 bases to trimming and J lost 2 bases, with 3 bases between them. CDR3 length equals 12 residues. The CDR3 sequence: CSVEDSTDTQYF. The CDR3, as DNA: TGCAGCGTTGAAGATTCCACAGATACGCAGTATTTT.

The CDR3 bases are TGTGCCAGCAGCTTAGGATTTAACAATGAGCAGTTCTTC. It is translated as CASSLGFNNEQFF. The chain recombines TRBV11-2 with TRBJ2-1; D is uncertain. Trimming stripped 1 base from V and 5 bases from J, with 6 bases between. CDR3 length equals 13 residues. The germline V gene has CDR1 SGHAT and CDR2 FQNNGV.

Ten or more counts support this clonotype. The chain combines TRBV7-2 with TRBJ2-7; no clear D. In germline, CDR1 is SGHTA, CDR2 FQGNSA. The V end was cut by 0 bases, the J end by 2 bases, with 11 bases between. This CDR3 spans 15 amino acids. CDR3 in amino acids: CASSLAGQDAYEQYF. The CDR3 DNA is TGTGCCAGCAGCTTAGCGGGCCAGGATGCCTACGAGCAGTACTTC.

The chain couples TRBV12-3 or TRBV12-4 to TRBJ2-1; the match to TRBD2 covers 9 bases. Trimming took 5 bases from V and 5 from J; bases not matched to a gene: 7. The CDR3 consists of 15 residues. CDR3 amino acids: CASSPQRGADNEQFF. As DNA, the CDR3 is TGTGCCAGCAGTCCCCAGCGGGGGGCGGACAATGAGCAGTTCTTC.

This chain connects TRBV28 to TRBJ2-1; 8 bases map to TRBD2. The CDR3 runs 15 residues. Per germline, CDR1 MDHEN and CDR2 SYDVKM. The junction had 5 bases not matched to a gene; V was cut back by 6 bases and J by 1 base. For the CDR3, the DNA is TGTGCCAGCAGCGGACGCGGGGGGTCCTACAATGAGCAGTTCTTC. Translated, it gives CASSGRGGSYNEQFF.

The rearrangement uses TRBV29-1 and TRBJ2-5; D not resolved. Germline lookup yields CDR1 SQVTM and CDR2 ANQGSEA. This CDR3 has 14 residues. The germline V and J ends were trimmed by 4 bases and 3 bases, with 15 bases remaining between them. In nucleotides, the CDR3 is TGCAGCGTTGGGAGCATGACTGGAAAAGAGACCCAGTACTTC. This translates into CSVGSMTGKETQYF.